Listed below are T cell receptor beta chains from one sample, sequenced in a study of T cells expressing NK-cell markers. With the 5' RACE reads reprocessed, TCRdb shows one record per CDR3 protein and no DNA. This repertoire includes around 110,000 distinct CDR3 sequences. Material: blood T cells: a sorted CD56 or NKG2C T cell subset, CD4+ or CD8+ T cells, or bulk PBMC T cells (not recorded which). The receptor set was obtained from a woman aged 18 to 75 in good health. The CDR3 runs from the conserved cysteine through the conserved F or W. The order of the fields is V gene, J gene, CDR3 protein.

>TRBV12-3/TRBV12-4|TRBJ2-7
CASSHPWRAPYEQYF
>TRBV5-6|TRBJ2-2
CASSADHDGGELFF
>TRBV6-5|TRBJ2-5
CASSYVSLQEGTQYF
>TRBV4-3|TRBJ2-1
CASSQAMGDHSYNEQFF
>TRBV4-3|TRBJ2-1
CASSQDHAGSYNEQFF
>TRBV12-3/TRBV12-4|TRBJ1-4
CASSWATPFEKLFF
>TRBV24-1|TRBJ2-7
CATSDGGSYEQYF
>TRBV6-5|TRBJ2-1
CASSFARTDAYNEQFF
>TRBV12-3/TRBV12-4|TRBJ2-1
CASTISQDEQFF
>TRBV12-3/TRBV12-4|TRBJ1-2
CASSSRDRVGNYGYTF
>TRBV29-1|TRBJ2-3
CSVMPPRPDTQYF
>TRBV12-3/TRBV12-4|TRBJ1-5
CASSLLWGTGVDQPQHF
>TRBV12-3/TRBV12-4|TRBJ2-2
CASSLGLYTGELFF
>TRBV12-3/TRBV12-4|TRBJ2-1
CASSWGGGRAEQFF
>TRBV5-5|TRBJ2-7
CASSFLSSYEQYF
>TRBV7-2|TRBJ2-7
CASSLGYYEQYF
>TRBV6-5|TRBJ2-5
CASSYSIAVLGETQYF
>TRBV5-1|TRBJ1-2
CASTVDRGLSGYYGYTF
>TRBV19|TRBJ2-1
CASEKALGSYNEQFF
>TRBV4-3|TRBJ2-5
CASSQLSPRVPGETQYF
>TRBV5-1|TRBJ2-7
CASSLGRENYEQYF
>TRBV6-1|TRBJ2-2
CASRAGQETGELFF
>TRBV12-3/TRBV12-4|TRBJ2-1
CASSLPGPYNEQFF
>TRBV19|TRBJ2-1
CASSGLAGHNEQFF
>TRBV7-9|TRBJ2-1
CASSPDTGSWNEQFF
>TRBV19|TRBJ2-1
CASSISGAGSYNEQFF
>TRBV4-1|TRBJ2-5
CASSQEGRAGETQYF
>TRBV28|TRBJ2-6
CASNPGGVEGPSGTNVLTF
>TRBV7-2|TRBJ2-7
CASSGATGVIRYEQYF
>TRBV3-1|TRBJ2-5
CASSQEGLAEGRQETQYF
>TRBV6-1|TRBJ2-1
CASSEAVGLGLNEQFF
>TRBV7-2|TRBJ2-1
CASSLVPSGMGNEQFF
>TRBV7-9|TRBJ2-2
CASKTNTGELFF
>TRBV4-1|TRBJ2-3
CASSQRGGTTDTQYF
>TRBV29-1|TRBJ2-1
CSVEELASYNEQFF
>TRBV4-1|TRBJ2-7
CASSLSGTGDYEQYF
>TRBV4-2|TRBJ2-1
CASSPGRLNEQFF
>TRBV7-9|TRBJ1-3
CAPNRAIDTIYF
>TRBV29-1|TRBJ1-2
CSALVPGQWTPTIASF
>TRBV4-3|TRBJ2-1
CASSQEVPGSSYNEQFF
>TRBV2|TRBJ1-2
CASSAVPTGAYGYTF
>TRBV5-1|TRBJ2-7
CASSLDSFSYEQYF
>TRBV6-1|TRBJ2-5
CASSLFWGQETQYF
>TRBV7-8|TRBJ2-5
CASTPPHQETQYF
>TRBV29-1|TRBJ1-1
CSTEELLNTEAFF
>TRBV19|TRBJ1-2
CASSGGQGNPHYGYTF
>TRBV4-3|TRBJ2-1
CASSPSGANEQFF
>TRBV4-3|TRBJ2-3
CASSQTGGPGTDTQYF
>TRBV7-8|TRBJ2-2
CASSIGLAGGHTGELFF
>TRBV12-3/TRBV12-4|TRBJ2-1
CASRPGPAGGLFDEQFF